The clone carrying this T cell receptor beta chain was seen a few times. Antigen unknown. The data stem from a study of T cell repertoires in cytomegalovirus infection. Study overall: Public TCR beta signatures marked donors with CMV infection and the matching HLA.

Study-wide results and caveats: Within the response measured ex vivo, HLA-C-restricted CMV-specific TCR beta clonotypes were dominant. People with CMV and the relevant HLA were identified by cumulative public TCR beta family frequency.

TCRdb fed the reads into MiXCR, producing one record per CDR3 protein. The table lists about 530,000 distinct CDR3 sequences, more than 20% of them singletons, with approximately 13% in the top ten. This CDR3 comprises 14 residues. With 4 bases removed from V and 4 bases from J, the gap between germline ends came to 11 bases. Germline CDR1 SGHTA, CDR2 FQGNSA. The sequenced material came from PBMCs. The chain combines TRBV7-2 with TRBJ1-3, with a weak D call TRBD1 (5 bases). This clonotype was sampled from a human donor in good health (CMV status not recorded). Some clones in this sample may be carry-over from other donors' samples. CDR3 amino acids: CASSSNHRGNTIYF. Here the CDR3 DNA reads TGTGCCAGCAGCTCGAATCACAGGGGAAACACCATATATTTT.